This T cell receptor beta chain derives from a study of blood T cell repertoires in COVID-19. Turning to the study itself: The origin of the acute and convalescent COVID-19 samples was the United States, Italy and Spain. Sources were T cells, B-cell-depleted T cells, or PBMCs; the material itself was cDNA or gDNA.

The authors' processing: Amplification of reference gene primers provided the estimated nucleated cell counts. Assay used: immunoSEQ multiplex PCR; TCRdb lists only in-frame clones, some missing. The DNA was the basis for D and trimming; V, J and clone size are from that table. This table has hundreds of thousands of clones, around 80% appearing once. Germline V gene data show CDR1 as SGDLS and CDR2 as YYNGEE. The germline V and J ends were trimmed by 0 bases and 4 bases, with 13 bases remaining between them. This CDR3 comprises 15 residues. Living in under 30 US areas, the participants were between roughly 18 and 89 years of age.

V is TRBV9 and J is TRBJ1-1; possible D gene TRBD1, 6 bases. Sample: PBMCs or T cells enriched from blood (not recorded which). The receptor comes from a woman aged 40 to 50 with acute COVID-19. The CDR3, as DNA: TGTGCCAGCAGCGTAGAGGGTACAGGGCCCACTGAAGCTTTCTTT. It encodes CASSVEGTGPTEAFF.